The 12 T cell receptor beta chains below were found in one sample sequenced in a study of T cells expressing NK-cell markers. TCRdb reprocessed the 5' RACE reads, with one entry per CDR3 protein and no DNA. Across about 370,000 distinct CDR3 sequences, the top ten clones capture roughly 10% of the sample. What was sequenced was blood T cells: a sorted CD56 or NKG2C T cell subset, CD4+ or CD8+ T cells, or bulk PBMC T cells (not recorded which). These receptor sequences come from a woman in her 50s in good health.

The gene calls are TRBV6-2 or TRBV6-3 and TRBJ1-5. The germline gives CDR1 MNHEY, CDR2 SVGEGT. The CDR3 runs to 12 residues. The CDR3: CASVGGGQPQHF.

The chain joins TRBV15 to TRBJ2-7. Germline V gives CDR1 LNHNV, CDR2 YYDKDF (reference sequence). The CDR3 is 15 amino acids. The CDR3 is CATSREDAGRDEQYF.

The rearrangement joins TRBV12-3 or TRBV12-4 to TRBJ2-5; TCRdb outputs TRBD1, but without DNA this stays unchecked. This CDR3 is built from 14 residues. The CDR3 loop is CASTWRGPQETQYF.

This sequence joins TRBV12-3 or TRBV12-4 and TRBJ2-5. This CDR3 has 11 amino acids. The CDR3 sequence: CASSFLETQYF.

This chain links TRBV12-3 or TRBV12-4 with TRBJ1-1; TCRdb indicates TRBD1, and absent DNA this call remains unverified. The CDR3 has 12 amino acids. CDR3 region: CASSWDGHEAFF.

This chain connects TRBV4-1 to TRBJ2-1; the D call of TRBD2 rests on TCRdb alone, since no DNA is present to check it. Germline CDR1 MGHRA, CDR2 YSYEKL. CDR3 length: 14 residues. The CDR3 loop reads CASSLGTSGFDQFF.

The rearrangement joins TRBV3-1 to TRBJ1-4; TCRdb designates TRBD1, a call that cannot be tested without DNA. This CDR3 spans 16 amino acids. Germline CDR1 is LGHDT and CDR2 is YNNKEL (reference sequence). Here the CDR3 reads CATTGTDGGRNEKLFF.

The genes are TRBV12-3 or TRBV12-4 and TRBJ2-6; without DNA, the TCRdb call of TRBD1 cannot be checked. The CDR3 contains 16 residues. CDR3 in amino acids: CASSFQGPSGANVLTF.

This chain links TRBV29-1 with TRBJ2-1; TCRdb lists TRBD2, though no DNA is available to test this call. CDR1 SQVTM and CDR2 ANQGSEA come from the germline V gene. This CDR3 is 13 amino acids long. CDR3 sequence reads: CSVEGGLNNEQFF.

The CDR3 is CASGGQGNTGELFF. J is TRBJ2-2 and V is TRBV7-9; TCRdb's D call, TRBD1, is unchecked because there is no DNA. The germline V gene encodes CDR1 SEHNR and CDR2 FQNEAQ (reference sequence). The CDR3 contains 14 residues.

The V call is TRBV4-1, the J call TRBJ2-5. Germline V CDR1 and CDR2: MGHRA, YSYEKL. The CDR3 has 13 residues. The CDR3 loop is CASSQARSETQYF.

J is TRBJ2-2 and V is TRBV5-1; lacking DNA, the TRBD2 call made by TCRdb goes unchecked. Germline-derived CDR1 and CDR2 are SGHRS and YFSETQ. This CDR3 contains 16 residues. This CDR3 is CASSLTSGRASGELFF.